The next 26 T cell receptor beta chains were all read from a single sample in a study of T cell responses to AZD1222 COVID-19 vaccine. Measured with immunoSEQ multiplex PCR; TCRdb has only the in-frame clones, and not every one. Seen here are roughly 120,000 clones, roughly 93% observed once, and the top ten hold about 3%. Sequenced material: peripheral blood, taken 28 days after the second AZD1222 dose. Receptor source: an adult who received the AZD1222 COVID-19 vaccine.

This rearrangement joins TRBV5-5 to TRBJ1-3, with a tentative D call TRBD1 (5 bases). Germline assignment: CDR1 SGHKS and CDR2 YYEKEE (reference sequence). V shed 2 bases and J shed 2 bases, with 17 bases lying between them. This CDR3 is built from 17 residues. CDR3 bases: TGTGCCAGCAGCTTTCAGGCGGGCAGGGCGGCTGGAAACACCATATATTTT. Protein: CASSFQAGRAAGNTIYF.

The chain links TRBV10-3 to TRBJ1-5; possibly TRBD1 for D (5 bases). Trimming removed 6 bases from V and 7 bases from J, with 10 bases in between. The V gene's germline CDR1 is ENHRY and CDR2 SYGVKD. The CDR3 runs 12 residues. The CDR3 DNA is TGTGCCATCAGGGCCGCAGGGCAGCCCCAGCATTTT. Protein product: CAIRAAGQPQHF.

The chain combines TRBV3-1 (or the pseudogene TRBV3-2) with TRBJ1-6; D not resolved. The CDR3 sequence is 14 residues long. Germline V lookup: CDR1 LGHDT, CDR2 YNNKEL (reference sequence). V was clipped by 4 bases and J by 7 bases, with 11 bases between them. The CDR3: CASSRGNRNSPLHF. The CDR3, as DNA: TGTGCCAGCAGCCGAGGGAACAGAAATTCACCCCTCCACTTT.

The chain recombines TRBV9 with TRBJ2-3; maybe TRBD2 (6 bases). Germline loops: CDR1 SGDLS, CDR2 YYNGEE. Trimming left V 1 base short and J 2 bases short, with 11 bases between. CDR3 size: 15 residues. In DNA form, the CDR3 reads TGTGCCAGCAGCGTAAACCGGGAGCACACAGATACGCAGTATTTT. This encodes CASSVNREHTDTQYF.

This chain joins TRBV7-2 and TRBJ2-3; D gene uncertain. The length of the CDR3 is 15 residues. Germline assignment: CDR1 SGHTA and CDR2 FQGNSA. Trimming took 6 bases from V and 0 from J, leaving 13 bases between them. CDR3 amino acids: CASSQTDLSTDTQYF. In DNA form, the CDR3 reads TGTGCCAGCAGTCAGACTGATCTAAGCACAGATACGCAGTATTTT.

This sequence joins TRBV28 and TRBJ1-2; no firm D call. CDR1 and CDR2 from the germline V gene are MDHEN and SYDVKM. Trimming took off 4 bases at V and 2 bases at J, with 8 bases between the two ends. This CDR3 has 13 amino acids. The CDR3 sequence is CASSSSHNYGYTF. The CDR3 region has the DNA TGTGCCAGCAGTTCATCCCACAACTATGGCTACACCTTC.

The rearrangement joins TRBV12-3 or TRBV12-4 to TRBJ1-1; D is uncertain. Trimming shortened V by 6 bases and J by 2 bases, and 10 bases separated the two germline ends. The CDR3 runs 13 residues. In nucleotides, the CDR3 is TGTGCCAGCAGCTCCCTCATTAACACTGAAGCTTTCTTT. This encodes CASSSLINTEAFF.

The chain joins TRBV10-3 to TRBJ1-2, with D possibly matching TRBD1 (5 bases). V lost 3 bases, J lost 0 bases, and 14 bases lay in between. This CDR3 has 16 residues. The germline gives CDR1 ENHRY, CDR2 SYGVKD. In DNA, the CDR3 is TGTGCCATCAGTGATCCCCCGGGGGAAGCTAACTATGGCTACACCTTC. Amino acids: CAISDPPGEANYGYTF.

The chain is built from TRBV2 and TRBJ1-2; no firm D call. Trimming took off 5 bases at V and 4 bases at J, with 14 bases between the two ends. The CDR3 contains 14 residues. CDR1 is SNHLY, CDR2 FYNNEI, per germline. CDR3 residues: CASSPDGGLYGYTF. In nucleotides, the CDR3 is TGTGCCAGCAGTCCCGACGGAGGACTCTATGGCTACACCTTC.

The V gene is TRBV28, the J gene TRBJ1-6; no reliable D call. This CDR3 has 12 amino acids. V lost 7 bases to trimming and J lost 6 bases, with 7 bases between them. Germline V gene data show CDR1 as MDHEN and CDR2 as SYDVKM. The CDR3 is CASTDGNSPLHF. Here the CDR3 DNA reads TGTGCCAGCACAGATGGTAATTCACCCCTCCACTTT.

The chain is built from TRBV5-1 and TRBJ1-1, with D unclear. The CDR3 spans 14 residues. Germline CDR1 is SGHRS and CDR2 is YFSETQ. V was trimmed by 0 bases and J by 11 bases, leaving 17 bases between them. Here the CDR3 reads CASSLEVQRLGAFF. CDR3 nucleotides: TGCGCCAGCAGCTTGGAAGTACAGCGATTAGGGGCTTTCTTT.

In its sample, this clone was seen a few times. The V call is TRBV10-3, the J call TRBJ2-1, with D perhaps TRBD2 (6 bases). V lost 6 bases and J lost 8, with 20 bases in between. This CDR3 contains 15 residues. CDR1 and CDR2 from the germline V gene are ENHRY and SYGVKD. The CDR3 DNA follows: TGTGCCATCAGGGGGGACTCCGCGGGTATAGATGAGCAGTTCTTC. It encodes CAIRGDSAGIDEQFF.

The chain carries TRBV5-1 and TRBJ1-1, with D tentatively TRBD1 (5 bases). V shed 2 bases and J shed 6 bases, with 17 bases lying between them. CDR1 and CDR2 (germline): SGHRS, YFSETQ. The CDR3 consists of 15 residues. The CDR3 is CASSFGGDNGPEAFF. DNA for the CDR3: TGCGCCAGCAGCTTTGGGGGGGATAATGGCCCTGAAGCTTTCTTT. The full variable domain, rest sourced from reference TRBV5-1 and TRBJ1-1, is KAGVTQTPRYLIKTRGQQVTLSCSPISGHRSVSWYQQTPGQGLQFLFEYFSETQRNKGNFPGRFSGRQFSNSRSEMNVSTLELGDSALYLCASSFGGDNGPEAFFGQGTRLTVV.

In its sample, this clone was seen once. The V and J genes are TRBV11-2 and TRBJ1-1; 9 bases align to TRBD1. This CDR3 is built from 17 residues. Germline V lookup: CDR1 SGHAT, CDR2 FQNNGV. V was pared by 3 bases and J by 5 bases, with 13 bases of the junction left unmatched. For the CDR3, the DNA is TGTGCCAGCAGCTTGGGGACAGGGATTATTATATGGACTGAAGCTTTCTTT. It yields the protein CASSLGTGIIIWTEAFF. The whole variable domain, remainder taken from reference TRBV11-2 and TRBJ1-1, is EAGVAQSPRYKIIEKRQSVAFWCNPISGHATLYWYQQILGQGPKLLIQFQNNGVVDDSQLPKDRFSAERLKGVDSTLKIQPAKLEDSAVYLCASSLGTGIIIWTEAFFGQGTRLTVV.

The chain is built from TRBV4-1 and TRBJ1-1; 7 bases map to TRBD1. The germline V gene encodes CDR1 MGHRA and CDR2 YSYEKL. V lost 5 bases and J lost 5; bases outside the gene matches: 8. The CDR3 is 14 residues long. The CDR3 loop is CASSDTLTGTEAFF. CDR3 nucleotide sequence: TGCGCCAGCAGCGATACCTTGACAGGGACTGAAGCTTTCTTT.

The chain is built from TRBV5-4 and TRBJ2-1; D uncertain. The V and J ends lost 0 bases and 6 bases respectively, with 4 bases between them. CDR1 and CDR2 (germline): SGHNT, YYREEE (reference sequence). The CDR3 has 12 amino acids. CDR3 sequence reads: CASSLAINEQFF. The CDR3 bases are TGTGCCAGCAGCTTGGCCATCAATGAGCAGTTCTTC. The full variable domain, rest sourced from reference TRBV5-4 and TRBJ2-1, is ETGVTQSPTHLIKTRGQQVTLRCSSQSGHNTVSWYQQALGQGPQFIFQYYREEENGRGNFPPRFSGLQFPNYSSELNVNALELDDSALYLCASSLAINEQFFGPGTRLTVL.

The gene calls are TRBV5-4 and TRBJ2-3; 11 nucleotides agree with TRBD2. The CDR3 runs to 15 residues. CDR1 SGHNT and CDR2 YYREEE come from the germline V gene (reference sequence). V shed 4 bases and J 3 bases; nucleotides not matched to a gene: 4. The CDR3 DNA sequence: TGTGCCAGCAGCGTTTTAGCGGGAGGGACAGATACGCAGTATTTT. This codes for CASSVLAGGTDTQYF.

The chain links TRBV3-1 (or the pseudogene TRBV3-2) to TRBJ2-1, with 8 bases aligning to TRBD2. This CDR3 has 15 residues. V shed 2 bases, J shed 4 bases, and the junction held 4 bases outside the gene matches. The germline CDR1 and CDR2 sequences are LGHDT and YNNKEL (reference sequence). The CDR3 DNA sequence: TGTGCCAGCAGCCAAAGGTCTAGCGGGTACAATGAGCAGTTCTTC. This codes for CASSQRSSGYNEQFF.

V and J are TRBV3-1 (or the pseudogene TRBV3-2) and TRBJ1-1; 7 nucleotides align to TRBD1. This CDR3 has 17 residues. The trim removed 1 base at V and 3 bases at J, leaving 11 bases unmatched. Looked up from germline, CDR1 is LGHDT and CDR2 is YNNKEL (reference sequence). The CDR3 nucleotides read TGTGCCAGCAGCCAAGTGAAGGGGGCTGGGTCGGACACTGAAGCTTTCTTT. Translation gives CASSQVKGAGSDTEAFF.

J is TRBJ2-6 and V is TRBV7-8, with no clear D. This CDR3 is 17 amino acids long. Per the germline V gene, CDR1 is SGHVS and CDR2 is FQNEAQ. With 3 bases removed from V and 0 bases from J, the gap between germline ends came to 12 bases. CDR3 sequence (DNA): TGTGCCAGCAGCTTGTTAATACAGAGCTCTGGGGCCAACGTCCTGACTTTC. This sequence encodes CASSLLIQSSGANVLTF.

The chain is built from TRBV10-3 and TRBJ1-1, with D unresolved. The germline CDR1 and CDR2 sequences are ENHRY and SYGVKD. This CDR3 comprises 15 residues. Trimming stripped 0 bases from V and 1 base from J, with 9 bases between. CDR3 sequence: CAISESGVENTEAFF. The CDR3 DNA sequence: TGTGCCATCAGTGAGTCTGGGGTGGAGAACACTGAAGCTTTCTTT.

The V gene is TRBV19, the J gene TRBJ2-7, with D possibly being TRBD1 or TRBD2 (5 bases each). The CDR3 loop spans 13 amino acids. V shed 4 bases and J shed 3 bases, with 10 bases lying between them. CDR1 and CDR2 from the germline V gene are LNHDA and SQIVND (reference sequence). CDR3 DNA sequence: TGTGCCAGTAGTAGGGACCCGTTCTACGAGCAGTACTTC. This gives the protein CASSRDPFYEQYF.

The sample holds one count of this clone. This rearrangement joins TRBV2 to TRBJ1-1, with D unresolved. This CDR3 comprises 13 residues. Germline values: CDR1 SNHLY, CDR2 FYNNEI. Trimming pared 6 bases from V and 4 bases from J, leaving 12 bases between. The CDR3 spells CASRPPGGTEAFF. CDR3 DNA: TGTGCCAGCAGGCCACCCGGAGGCACTGAAGCTTTCTTT.

The genes are TRBV5-1 and TRBJ2-7, with 11 bases lining up with TRBD2. Germline CDR1 SGHRS, CDR2 YFSETQ. This CDR3 comprises 15 residues. V shed 3 bases and J 0 bases; nucleotides not matched to a gene: 2. The CDR3 here is CASSYGLAGSYEQYF. In DNA form, the CDR3 reads TGCGCCAGCAGCTATGGACTAGCGGGCTCCTACGAGCAGTACTTC.

V is TRBV5-1 and J is TRBJ1-2, with D hard to call. CDR1 SGHRS and CDR2 YFSETQ come from the germline V gene. CDR3 length: 13 amino acids. V lost 0 bases and J 3 bases, leaving 6 bases between the germline ends. The CDR3 reads CASSLGVDYGYTF. The CDR3 DNA reads TGCGCCAGCAGCTTGGGGGTGGACTATGGCTACACCTTC.

This chain joins TRBV5-1 and TRBJ2-7; D uncertain. With 4 bases removed from V and 6 bases from J, the gap between germline ends came to 20 bases. The CDR3 extends over 15 amino acids. Germline V lookup: CDR1 SGHRS, CDR2 YFSETQ. The CDR3 coding sequence is TGCGCCAGCAGCATCGCCCCTGGAGCAGTAAGCGAGCAGTACTTC. Translation gives CASSIAPGAVSEQYF.